One sample yielded the 9 T cell receptor beta chains listed below, sequenced in a study of breast tumors, draining lymph nodes, adjacent tissues. Axillary draining lymph nodes of breast cancer patients supplied the node samples. TCRdb itself ran the multiplex PCR reads through MiXCR, one entry per CDR3 protein. Of approximately 150,000 distinct CDR3 sequences in the sample, about 31% were seen once. Sequenced input: axillary lymph node tissue. These receptors originate from a female donor with breast cancer. Some clones in this sample may be carry-over from other donors' samples.

This clonotype has just one count. The chain uses TRBV25-1 and TRBJ2-1; the D gene could be TRBD1 or TRBD2 (5 bases each). The V and J ends lost 4 bases and 10 bases respectively, with 17 bases between them. In germline, CDR1 is MGHDK, CDR2 SYGVNS. This CDR3 region has 14 residues. The CDR3 nucleotides are TGTGCCAGCAGTGTTGCGGGTGTAAGGGACGAGCAGTTCTTC. As protein: CASSVAGVRDEQFF.

Comments on this clonotype: The junction differs from germline at one of its ends, possibly a read error. The rearrangement links TRBV14 to TRBJ1-1; D gene uncertain. CDR3 length: 14 residues. The germline V gene has CDR1 SGHDN and CDR2 FVKESK. The CDR3 DNA sequence: TGTGCCAGCAGCCCGCCGGGTATGAACACTGAAGCTTGCTTT. As protein: CASSPPGMNTEACF.

This clonotype showed up many times. The chain links TRBV6-2 or TRBV6-3 to TRBJ1-6, with 7 nucleotides matching TRBD1. CDR1 and CDR2 from the germline V gene are MNHEY and SVGEGT. V trimming: 6 bases; J trimming: 5 bases; junction bases outside the gene matches: 7. The CDR3 covers 15 residues. CDR3 loop: CASRASGTDNSPLHF. Here the CDR3 DNA reads TGTGCCAGCAGGGCATCCGGGACAGATAATTCACCCCTCCACTTT.

This clonotype has a count of ten or more. The gene calls are TRBV7-3 and TRBJ1-4; the D gene is possibly TRBD1 (5 bases). With 6 bases removed from V and 0 bases from J, the gap between germline ends came to 11 bases. The CDR3 runs to 15 residues. In germline, CDR1 is SGHTA, CDR2 FQGTGA. The DNA of the CDR3 is TGTGCCAGCAGTCGAACAGGAGCAACTAATGAAAAACTGTTTTTT. Residues: CASSRTGATNEKLFF. Based on the CDR3 plus reference TRBV7-3 and TRBJ1-4, the full variable domain is GAGVSQTPSNKVTEKGKYVELRCDPISGHTALYWYRQSLGQGPEFLIYFQGTGAADDSGLPNDRFFAVRPEGSVSTLKIQRTERGDSAVYLCASSRTGATNEKLFFGSGTQLSVL.

This clonotype has a count of ten or more. V gene TRBV7-3 combines with J gene TRBJ2-3; no clear D gene. Germline CDR1 SGHTA, CDR2 FQGTGA. This CDR3 has 14 amino acids. V lost 6 bases and J lost 2, with 12 bases in between. CDR3 nucleotide sequence: TGTGCCAGCAGTGAGAGGAGAGTCACAGATACGCAGTATTTT. It yields the protein CASSERRVTDTQYF.

This clonotype has a handful of counts. A read error may be the cause here, since a much bigger clone is one base away. The chain couples TRBV6-1 to TRBJ2-1; 10 bases are a match to TRBD1. With V trimmed by 5 bases and J by 1 base, 2 bases remained unmatched. CDR1 and CDR2 (germline): MNHNS, SASEGT. The CDR3 has 15 residues. CDR3 nucleotide sequence: TGTGCCAGCAGTCCGGGACAGGGGTCCTACAATGAGCAGTTCTTC. Translating it yields CASSPGQGSYNEQFF.

This clonotype was seen many times. The chain has TRBV29-1 and TRBJ2-7, with unresolved D. Germline loops: CDR1 SQVTM, CDR2 ANQGSEA. The CDR3 covers 12 residues. The ends were cut back, 3 bases at V and 9 bases at J, with 15 bases in the middle. This CDR3 is CSVERTLGGQYF. The DNA for the CDR3 is TGCAGCGTTGAGCGCACCCTGGGCGGGCAGTACTTC.

With regard to this clonotype: A read error may be the cause here, since a much bigger clone is one base away. This chain connects TRBV30 to TRBJ2-2; maybe TRBD2 (5 bases). Germline V lookup: CDR1 GTSNPN, CDR2 SVGIG (reference sequence). Trimming left V 2 bases short and J 3 bases short, with 10 bases between. This CDR3 contains 14 residues. The CDR3 DNA follows: TGTGCCTGGAGTCGGGGAGCCGACACCGGGGAGCTGTTTTTT. It is translated as CAWSRGADTGELFF.

V gene TRBV20-1 combines with J gene TRBJ1-2; no clear D gene. Germline CDR1 DFQATT, CDR2 SNEGSKA (reference sequence). Trimming shortened V by 1 base and J by 12 bases, and 12 bases separated the two germline ends. CDR3 length: 11 amino acids. The DNA of the CDR3 is TGCAGTGCTAGAGCGATCTCTGGAAACACCTTC. As protein: CSARAISGNTF.